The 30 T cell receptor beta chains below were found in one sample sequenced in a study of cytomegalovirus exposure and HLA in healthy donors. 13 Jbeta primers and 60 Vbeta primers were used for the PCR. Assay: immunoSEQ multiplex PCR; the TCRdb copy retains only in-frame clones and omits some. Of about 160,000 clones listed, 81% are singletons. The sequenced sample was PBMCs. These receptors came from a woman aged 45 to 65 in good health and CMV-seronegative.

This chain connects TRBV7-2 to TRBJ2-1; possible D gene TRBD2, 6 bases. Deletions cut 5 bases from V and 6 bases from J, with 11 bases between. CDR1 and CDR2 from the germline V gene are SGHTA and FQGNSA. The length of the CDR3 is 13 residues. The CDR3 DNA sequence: TGTGCCAGCAGCCTTTCGACTAGCAATGAGCAGTTCTTC. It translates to CASSLSTSNEQFF.

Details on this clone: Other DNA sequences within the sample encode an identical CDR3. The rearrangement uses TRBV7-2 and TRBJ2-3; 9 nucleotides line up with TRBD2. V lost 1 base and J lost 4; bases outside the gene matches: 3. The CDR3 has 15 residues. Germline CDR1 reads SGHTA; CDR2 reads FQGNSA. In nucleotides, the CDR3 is TGTGCCAGCAGCTTAGGCGGGGGGGCAGCAGATACGCAGTATTTT. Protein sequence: CASSLGGGAADTQYF. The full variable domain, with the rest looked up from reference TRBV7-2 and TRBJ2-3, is GAGVSQSPSNKVTEKGKDVELRCDPISGHTALYWYRQSLGQGLEFLIYFQGNSAPDKSGLPSDRFSAERTGGSVSTLTIQRTQQEDSAVYLCASSLGGGAADTQYFGPGTRLTVL.

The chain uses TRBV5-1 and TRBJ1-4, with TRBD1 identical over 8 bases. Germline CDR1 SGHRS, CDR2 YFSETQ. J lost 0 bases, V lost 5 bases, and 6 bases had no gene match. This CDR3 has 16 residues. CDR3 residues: CASSTDRASTNEKLFF. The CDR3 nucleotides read TGCGCCAGCAGTACGGACAGGGCCTCAACTAATGAAAAACTGTTTTTT.

The CDR3 DNA reads as TGCAGCGTTGTAGGGGTAGCGGTAACAGATACGCAGTATTTT. Encoded protein: CSVVGVAVTDTQYF. The chain carries TRBV29-1 and TRBJ2-3, with D maybe TRBD2 (6 bases). Trimming took 4 bases from V and 3 from J, leaving 14 bases between them. Germline CDR1 reads SQVTM; CDR2 reads ANQGSEA. The CDR3 sequence is 14 residues long.

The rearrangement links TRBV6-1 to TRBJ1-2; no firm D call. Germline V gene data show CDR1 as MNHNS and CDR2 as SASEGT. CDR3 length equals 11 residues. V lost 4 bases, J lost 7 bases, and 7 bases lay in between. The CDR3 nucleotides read TGTGCCAGCAGTGCCCCAATTGGCTACACCTTC. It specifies CASSAPIGYTF.

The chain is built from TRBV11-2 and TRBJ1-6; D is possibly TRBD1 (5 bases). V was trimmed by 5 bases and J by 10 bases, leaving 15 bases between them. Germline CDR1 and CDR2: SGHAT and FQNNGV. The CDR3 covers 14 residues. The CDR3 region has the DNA TGTGCCAGCAGCCTTGCAGGGCTATACTCACCCCTCCACTTT. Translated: CASSLAGLYSPLHF.

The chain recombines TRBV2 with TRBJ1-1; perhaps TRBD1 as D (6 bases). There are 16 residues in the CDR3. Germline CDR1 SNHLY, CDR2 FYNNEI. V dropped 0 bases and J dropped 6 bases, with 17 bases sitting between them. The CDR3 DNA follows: TGTGCCAGCAGTGAAGCGCCTCGGGGGGCGGGGGCTGAAGCTTTCTTT. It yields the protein CASSEAPRGAGAEAFF.

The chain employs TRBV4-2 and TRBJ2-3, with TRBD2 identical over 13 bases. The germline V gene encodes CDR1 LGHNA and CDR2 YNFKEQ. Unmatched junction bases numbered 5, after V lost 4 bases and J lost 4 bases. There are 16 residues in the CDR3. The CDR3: CASSPRTSGSSDTQYF. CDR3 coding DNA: TGTGCCAGCAGCCCCCGGACTAGCGGGAGTTCAGATACGCAGTATTTT.

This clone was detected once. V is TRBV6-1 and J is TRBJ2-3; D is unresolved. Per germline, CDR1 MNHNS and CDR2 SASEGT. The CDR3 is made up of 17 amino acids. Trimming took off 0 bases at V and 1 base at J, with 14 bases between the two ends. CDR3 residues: CASSEALQSGGTDTQYF. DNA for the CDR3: TGTGCCAGCAGTGAAGCGCTTCAGAGTGGAGGCACAGATACGCAGTATTTT.

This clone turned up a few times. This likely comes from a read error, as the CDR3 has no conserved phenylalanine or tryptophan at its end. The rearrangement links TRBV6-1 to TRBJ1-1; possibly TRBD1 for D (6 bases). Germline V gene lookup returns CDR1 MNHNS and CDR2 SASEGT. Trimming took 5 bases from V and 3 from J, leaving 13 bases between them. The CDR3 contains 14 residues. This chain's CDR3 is CASSSEGGDTEAFL. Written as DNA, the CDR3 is TGTGCCAGCAGTTCGGAGGGGGGGGACACTGAAGCTTTCCTT.

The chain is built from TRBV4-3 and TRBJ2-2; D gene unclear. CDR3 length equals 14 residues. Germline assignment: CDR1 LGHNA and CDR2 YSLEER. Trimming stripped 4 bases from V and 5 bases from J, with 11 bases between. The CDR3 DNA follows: TGCGCCAGCAGCCCCCAAGGAGCTACCGGGGAGCTGTTTTTT. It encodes CASSPQGATGELFF.

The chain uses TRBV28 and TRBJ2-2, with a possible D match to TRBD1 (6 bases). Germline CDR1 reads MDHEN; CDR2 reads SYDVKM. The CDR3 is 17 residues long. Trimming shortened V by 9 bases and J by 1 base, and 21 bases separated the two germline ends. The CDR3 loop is CARTISPGTLNTGELFF. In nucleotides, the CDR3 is TGTGCCAGAACTATTTCCCCCGGGACATTGAACACCGGGGAGCTGTTTTTT.

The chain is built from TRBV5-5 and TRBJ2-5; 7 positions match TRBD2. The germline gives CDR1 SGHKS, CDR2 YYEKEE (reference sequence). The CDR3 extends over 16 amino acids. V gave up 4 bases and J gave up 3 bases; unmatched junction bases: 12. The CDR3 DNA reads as TGTGCCAGCAGCGACGGGGGGTATGGGCTTAAAGAGACCCAGTACTTC. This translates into CASSDGGYGLKETQYF.

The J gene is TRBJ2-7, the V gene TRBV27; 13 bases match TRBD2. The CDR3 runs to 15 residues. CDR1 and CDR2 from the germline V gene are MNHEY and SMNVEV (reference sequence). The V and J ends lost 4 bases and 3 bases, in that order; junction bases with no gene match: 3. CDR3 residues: CASSSGLAGSYEQYF. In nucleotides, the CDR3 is TGTGCCAGCAGTTCGGGACTAGCGGGGAGCTACGAGCAGTACTTC.

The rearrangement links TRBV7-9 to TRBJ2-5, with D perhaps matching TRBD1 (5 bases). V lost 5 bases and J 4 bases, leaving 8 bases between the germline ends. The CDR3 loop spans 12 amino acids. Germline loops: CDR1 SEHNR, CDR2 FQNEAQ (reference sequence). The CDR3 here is CASSRQRETQYF. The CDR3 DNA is TGTGCCAGCAGCCGACAGAGAGAGACCCAGTACTTC.

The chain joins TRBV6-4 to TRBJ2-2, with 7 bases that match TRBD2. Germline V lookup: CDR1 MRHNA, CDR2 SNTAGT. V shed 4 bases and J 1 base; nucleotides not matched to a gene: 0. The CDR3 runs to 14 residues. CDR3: CASSVAGNTGELFF. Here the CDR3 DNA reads TGTGCCAGCAGTGTAGCGGGGAACACCGGGGAGCTGTTTTTT.

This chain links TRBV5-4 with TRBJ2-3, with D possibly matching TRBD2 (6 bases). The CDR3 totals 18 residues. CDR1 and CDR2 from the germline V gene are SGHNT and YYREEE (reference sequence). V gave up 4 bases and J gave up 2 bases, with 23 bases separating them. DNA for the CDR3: TGTGCCAGCAGCAGCCTCGGTAAACTTTGGGGGGACACAGATACGCAGTATTTT. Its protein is CASSSLGKLWGDTDTQYF.

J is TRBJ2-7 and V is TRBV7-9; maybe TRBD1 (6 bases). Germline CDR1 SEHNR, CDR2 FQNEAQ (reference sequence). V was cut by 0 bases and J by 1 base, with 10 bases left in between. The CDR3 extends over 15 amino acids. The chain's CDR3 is CASSLAGTQSYEQYF. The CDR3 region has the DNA TGTGCCAGCAGCTTAGCCGGGACACAATCCTACGAGCAGTACTTC.

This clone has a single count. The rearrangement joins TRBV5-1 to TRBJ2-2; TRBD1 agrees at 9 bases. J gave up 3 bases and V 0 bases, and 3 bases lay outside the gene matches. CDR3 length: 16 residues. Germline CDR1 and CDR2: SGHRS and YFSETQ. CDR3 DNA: TGCGCCAGCAGCTTGGATGGGACAGGGTACACCGGGGAGCTGTTTTTT. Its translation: CASSLDGTGYTGELFF.

The CDR3 spells CATSVAGGLTDTQYF. DNA for the CDR3: TGTGCCACCAGCGTAGCGGGGGGCCTCACAGATACGCAGTATTTT. The V and J genes are TRBV15 and TRBJ2-3, with 10 bases fitting TRBD2. The CDR3 has 15 amino acids. The V segment lost 5 bases and the J segment 2 bases; nucleotides outside the gene matches: 4. CDR1 and CDR2 from the germline V gene are LNHNV and YYDKDF (reference sequence).

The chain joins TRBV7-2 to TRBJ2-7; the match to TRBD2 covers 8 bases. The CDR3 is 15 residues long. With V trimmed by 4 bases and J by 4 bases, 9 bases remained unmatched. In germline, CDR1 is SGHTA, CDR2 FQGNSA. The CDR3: CASSSGGAGVYEQYF. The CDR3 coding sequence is TGTGCCAGCAGCTCCGGGGGGGCAGGGGTTTACGAGCAGTACTTC.

The CDR3 loop reads CAISEEGGAETQYF. The CDR3 bases are TGTGCCATCAGTGAGGAGGGTGGAGCAGAGACCCAGTACTTC. The chain recombines TRBV10-3 with TRBJ2-5; D may be TRBD2 (5 bases). CDR3 length: 14 residues. With 2 bases removed from V and 4 bases from J, the gap between germline ends came to 11 bases. Germline V gene sequence: CDR1 ENHRY, CDR2 SYGVKD.

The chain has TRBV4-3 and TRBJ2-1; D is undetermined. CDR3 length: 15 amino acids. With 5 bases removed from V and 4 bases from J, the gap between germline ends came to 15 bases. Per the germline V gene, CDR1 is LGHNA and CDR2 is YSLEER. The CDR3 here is CASSLERVTYNEQFF. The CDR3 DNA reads TGCGCCAGCAGCTTGGAGCGAGTTACATACAATGAGCAGTTCTTC.

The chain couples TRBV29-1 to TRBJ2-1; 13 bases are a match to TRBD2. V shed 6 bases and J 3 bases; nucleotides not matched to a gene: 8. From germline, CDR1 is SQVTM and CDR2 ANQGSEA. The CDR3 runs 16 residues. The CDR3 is CSVPGTSGDYYNEQFF. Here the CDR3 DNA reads TGCAGCGTGCCCGGGACTAGCGGGGATTACTACAATGAGCAGTTCTTC.

CDR3 in amino acids: CASSLGGSPEAFF. The CDR3 bases are TGTGCCAGCAGCTTGGGGGGTAGCCCTGAAGCTTTCTTT. This rearrangement joins TRBV7-8 to TRBJ1-1; tentatively, D is TRBD1 (5 bases). The CDR3 runs to 13 residues. In germline, CDR1 is SGHVS, CDR2 FQNEAQ. Trimming took 3 bases from V and 6 from J, leaving 11 bases between them.

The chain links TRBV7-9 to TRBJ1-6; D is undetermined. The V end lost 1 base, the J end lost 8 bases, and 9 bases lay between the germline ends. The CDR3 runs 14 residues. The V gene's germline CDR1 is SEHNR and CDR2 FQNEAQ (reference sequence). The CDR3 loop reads CASSLVSADSPLHF. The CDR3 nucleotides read TGTGCCAGCAGCTTAGTAAGTGCGGATTCACCCCTCCACTTT.

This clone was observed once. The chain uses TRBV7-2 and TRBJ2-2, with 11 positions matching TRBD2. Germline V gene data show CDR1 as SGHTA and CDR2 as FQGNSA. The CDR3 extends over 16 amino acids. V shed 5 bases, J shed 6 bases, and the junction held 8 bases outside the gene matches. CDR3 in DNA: TGTGCCAGCAGCAGTAGCGGGGGGGCCCCCGCCGGGGAGCTGTTTTTT. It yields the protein CASSSSGGAPAGELFF.

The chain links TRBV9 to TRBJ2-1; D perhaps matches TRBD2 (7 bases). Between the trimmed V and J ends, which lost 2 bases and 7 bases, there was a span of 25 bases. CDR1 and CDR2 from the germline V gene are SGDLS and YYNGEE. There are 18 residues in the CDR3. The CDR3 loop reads CASSVTLRGWGRGNEQFF. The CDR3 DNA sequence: TGTGCCAGCAGCGTGACCCTTCGAGGTTGGGGGAGGGGGAATGAGCAGTTCTTC. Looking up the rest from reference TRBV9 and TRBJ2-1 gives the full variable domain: DSGVTQTPKHLITATGQRVTLRCSPRSGDLSVYWYQQSLDQGLQFLIQYYNGEERAKGNILERFSAQQFPDLHSELNLSSLELGDSALYFCASSVTLRGWGRGNEQFFGPGTRLTVL.

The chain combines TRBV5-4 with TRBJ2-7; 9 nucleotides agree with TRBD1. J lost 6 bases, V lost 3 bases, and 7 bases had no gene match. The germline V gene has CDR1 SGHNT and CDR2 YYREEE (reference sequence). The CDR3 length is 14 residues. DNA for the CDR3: TGTGCCAGCAGCTCGCCGGGACAGGGCCCCGAGCAGTACTTC. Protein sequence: CASSSPGQGPEQYF.

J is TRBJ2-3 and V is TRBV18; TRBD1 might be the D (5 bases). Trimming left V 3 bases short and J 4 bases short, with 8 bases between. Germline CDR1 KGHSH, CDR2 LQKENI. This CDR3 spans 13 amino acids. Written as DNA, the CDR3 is TGTGCCAGCTCACCCTCAGGGCCAGATACGCAGTATTTT. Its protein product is CASSPSGPDTQYF.